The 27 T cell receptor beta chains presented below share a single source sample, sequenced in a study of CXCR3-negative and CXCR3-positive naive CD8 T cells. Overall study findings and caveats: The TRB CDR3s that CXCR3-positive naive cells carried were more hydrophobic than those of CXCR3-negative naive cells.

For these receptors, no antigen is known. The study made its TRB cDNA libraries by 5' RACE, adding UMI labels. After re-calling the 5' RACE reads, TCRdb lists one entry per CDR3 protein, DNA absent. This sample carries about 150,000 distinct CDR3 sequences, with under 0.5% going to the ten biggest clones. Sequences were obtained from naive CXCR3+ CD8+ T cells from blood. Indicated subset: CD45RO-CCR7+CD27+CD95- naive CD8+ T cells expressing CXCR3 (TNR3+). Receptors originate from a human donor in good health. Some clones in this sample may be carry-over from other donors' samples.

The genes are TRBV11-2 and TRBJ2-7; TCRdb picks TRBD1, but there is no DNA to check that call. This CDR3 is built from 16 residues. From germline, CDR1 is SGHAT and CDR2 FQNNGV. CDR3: CASSLDLGTDSYEQYF.

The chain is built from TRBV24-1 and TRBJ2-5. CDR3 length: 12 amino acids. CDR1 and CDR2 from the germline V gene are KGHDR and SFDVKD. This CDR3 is CATSDLVETQYF.

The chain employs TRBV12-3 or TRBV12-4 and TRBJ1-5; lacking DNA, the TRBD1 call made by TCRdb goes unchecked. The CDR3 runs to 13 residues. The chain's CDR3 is CASSLKWGQPQHF.

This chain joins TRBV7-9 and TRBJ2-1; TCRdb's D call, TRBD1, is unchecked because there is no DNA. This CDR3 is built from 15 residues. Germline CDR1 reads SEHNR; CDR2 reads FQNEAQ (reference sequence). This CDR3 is CASSYGTGGRDEQFF.

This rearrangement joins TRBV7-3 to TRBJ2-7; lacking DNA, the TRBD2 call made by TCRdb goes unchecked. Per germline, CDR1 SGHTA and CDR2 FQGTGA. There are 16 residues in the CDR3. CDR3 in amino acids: CASRKGTRGVLDEQYF. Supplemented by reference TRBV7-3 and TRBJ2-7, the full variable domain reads GAGVSQTPSNKVTEKGKYVELRCDPISGHTALYWYRQSLGQGPEFLIYFQGTGAADDSGLPNDRFFAVRPEGSVSTLKIQRTERGDSAVYLCASRKGTRGVLDEQYFGPGTRLTVT.

The CDR3 loop reads CASSLQNNYGYTF. This chain connects TRBV13 to TRBJ1-2. Germline V gene data show CDR1 as PRHDT and CDR2 as FYEKMQ (reference sequence). This CDR3 is built from 13 residues.

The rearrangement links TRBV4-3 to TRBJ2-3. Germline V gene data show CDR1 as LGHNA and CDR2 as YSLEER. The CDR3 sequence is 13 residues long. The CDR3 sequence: CASSQDPTDTQYF.

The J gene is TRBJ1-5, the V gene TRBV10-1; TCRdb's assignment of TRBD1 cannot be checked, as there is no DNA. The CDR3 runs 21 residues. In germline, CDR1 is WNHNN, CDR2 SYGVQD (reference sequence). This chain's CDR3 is CASSEDRDTRTPLCSNQPQHF.

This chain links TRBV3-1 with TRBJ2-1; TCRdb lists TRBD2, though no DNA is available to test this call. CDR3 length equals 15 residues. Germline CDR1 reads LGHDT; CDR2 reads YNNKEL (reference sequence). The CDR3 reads CASSPSEREGNEQFF.

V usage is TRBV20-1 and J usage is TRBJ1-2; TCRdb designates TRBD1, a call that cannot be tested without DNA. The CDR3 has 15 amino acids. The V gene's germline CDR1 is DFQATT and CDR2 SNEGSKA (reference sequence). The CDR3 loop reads CSARDVWGESYGYTF.

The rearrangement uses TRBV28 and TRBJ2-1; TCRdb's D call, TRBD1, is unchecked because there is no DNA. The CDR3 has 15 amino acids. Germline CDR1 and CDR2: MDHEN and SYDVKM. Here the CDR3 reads CASSPTGTHPNEQFF.

Here the CDR3 reads CASTLSPGSMDEQYF. J is TRBJ2-7 and V is TRBV7-9; there is no DNA to check the TCRdb D call of TRBD1. The CDR3 is made up of 15 amino acids. Germline lookup yields CDR1 SEHNR and CDR2 FQNEAQ (reference sequence).

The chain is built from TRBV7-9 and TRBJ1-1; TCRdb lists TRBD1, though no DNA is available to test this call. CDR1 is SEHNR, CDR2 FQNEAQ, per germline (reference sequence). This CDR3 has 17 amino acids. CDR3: CASSQGLTGPINTEAFF.

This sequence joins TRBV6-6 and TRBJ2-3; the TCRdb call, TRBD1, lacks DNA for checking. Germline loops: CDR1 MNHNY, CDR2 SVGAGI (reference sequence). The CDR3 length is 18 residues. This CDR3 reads CASSYPGWGGDSTDTQYF.

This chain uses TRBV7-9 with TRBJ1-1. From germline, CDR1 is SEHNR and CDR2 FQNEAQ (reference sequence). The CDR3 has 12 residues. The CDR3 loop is CASSLAAQEAFF.

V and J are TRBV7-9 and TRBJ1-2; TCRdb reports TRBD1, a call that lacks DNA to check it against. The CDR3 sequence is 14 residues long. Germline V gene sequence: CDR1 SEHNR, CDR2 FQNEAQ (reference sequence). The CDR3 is CASSLAGNHYGYTF.

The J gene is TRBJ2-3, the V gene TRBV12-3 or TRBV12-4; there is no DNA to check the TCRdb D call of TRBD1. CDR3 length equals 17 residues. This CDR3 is CASSSPWGQGDSDTQYF.

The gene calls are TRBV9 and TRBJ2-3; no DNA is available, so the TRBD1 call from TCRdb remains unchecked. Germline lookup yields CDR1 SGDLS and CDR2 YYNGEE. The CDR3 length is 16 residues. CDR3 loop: CASSDGRGLVADTQYF.

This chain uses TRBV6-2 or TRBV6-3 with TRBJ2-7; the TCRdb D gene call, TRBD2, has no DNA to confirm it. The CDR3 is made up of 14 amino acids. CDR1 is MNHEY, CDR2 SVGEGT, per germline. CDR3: CASSYSSGGYEQYF.

This CDR3 is CASSKAGTGSEQYF. The rearrangement uses TRBV11-1 and TRBJ2-7; TCRdb returns TRBD1, unconfirmable since there is no DNA. Looked up from germline, CDR1 is SGHAT and CDR2 is FQDESV (reference sequence). This CDR3 spans 14 amino acids.

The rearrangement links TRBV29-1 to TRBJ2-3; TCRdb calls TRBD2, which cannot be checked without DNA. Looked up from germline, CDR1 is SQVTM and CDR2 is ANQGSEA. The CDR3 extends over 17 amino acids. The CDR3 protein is CSGTGLAGDFRTDTQYF.

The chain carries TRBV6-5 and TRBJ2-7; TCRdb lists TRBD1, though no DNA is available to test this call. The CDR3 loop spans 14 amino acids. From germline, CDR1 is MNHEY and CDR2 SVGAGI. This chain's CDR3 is CASSPRPGVSEQYF.

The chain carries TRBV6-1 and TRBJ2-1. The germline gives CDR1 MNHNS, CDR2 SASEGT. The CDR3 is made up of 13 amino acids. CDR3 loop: CASSDRTYNEQFF.

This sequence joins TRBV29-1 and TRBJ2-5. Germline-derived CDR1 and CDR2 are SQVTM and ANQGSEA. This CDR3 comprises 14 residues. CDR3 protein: CSVELSGMGETQYF.

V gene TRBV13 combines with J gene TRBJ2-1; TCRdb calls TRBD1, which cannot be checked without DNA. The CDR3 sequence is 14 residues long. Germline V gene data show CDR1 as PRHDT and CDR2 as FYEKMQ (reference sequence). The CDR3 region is CASSLGTGNNEQFF.

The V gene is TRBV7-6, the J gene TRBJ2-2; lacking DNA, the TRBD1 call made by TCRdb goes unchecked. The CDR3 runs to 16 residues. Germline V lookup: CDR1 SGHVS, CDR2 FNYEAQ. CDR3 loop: CASSPGTGANTGELFF.

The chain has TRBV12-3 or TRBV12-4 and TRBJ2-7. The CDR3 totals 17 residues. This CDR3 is CASSFPLVADTSYEQYF.